The next 24 T cell receptor beta chains were all read from a single sample in a study of metastatic and nonmetastatic thyroid tumors. TCRdb re-called clones from the PCR reads using MiXCR. The sample contains roughly 55,000 clones, around 16% of which appear only once. Each patient went into thyroid surgery without having received any treatment. The sample taken for sequencing was blood. Source of these receptors: a male donor with papillary thyroid cancer or a benign thyroid nodule (not recorded which). Some clones in this sample may be carry-over from other donors' samples.

This clone was counted at least ten times. The rearrangement uses TRBV19 and TRBJ2-7; 9 bases fit TRBD1. The CDR3 extends over 15 amino acids. Germline V gene sequence: CDR1 LNHDA, CDR2 SQIVND (reference sequence). V lost 5 bases to trimming and J lost 3 bases; unmatched junction nucleotides: 8. The CDR3 DNA reads TGTGCCAGTAGTGGGGGACAGGGTCTATACTACGAGCAGTACTTC. It codes for CASSGGQGLYYEQYF.

This clone has at least ten counts. The chain links TRBV28 to TRBJ1-3; tentative D call: TRBD1 (6 bases). In germline, CDR1 is MDHEN, CDR2 SYDVKM. This CDR3 is 17 amino acids long. Trimming shortened V by 9 bases and J by 1 base, and 22 bases separated the two germline ends. The CDR3 sequence: CASMTGTVPTSGNTIYF. The CDR3, as DNA: TGTGCCAGTATGACAGGTACAGTCCCTACATCTGGAAACACCATATATTTT.

The table lists this clone with many counts. Other DNA sequences within the sample encode an identical CDR3. The genes are TRBV27 and TRBJ1-2, with 8 bases identical to TRBD1. Germline V gene sequence: CDR1 MNHEY, CDR2 SMNVEV (reference sequence). CDR3 length: 13 residues. V was clipped by 4 bases and J by 7 bases; unmatched bases: 5. CDR3 coding DNA: TGTGCCAGCAGTTATGGACAGGGCGGTGGCTACACCTTC. It translates to CASSYGQGGGYTF.

This clone occurred many times. The DNA of the CDR3 is TGTGCCAGCAGCAGAAGAACTCGGACAGGACATAATTCACCCCTCCACTTT. Amino acids: CASSRRTRTGHNSPLHF. The V call is TRBV6-1, the J call TRBJ1-6; TRBD1 matches 7 bases. In germline, CDR1 is MNHNS, CDR2 SASEGT. CDR3 length: 17 amino acids. J lost 5 bases, V lost 6 bases, and 13 bases had no gene match.

This clone appeared a single time. CDR3 sequence reads: CASSLYGGRAVTGELFF. DNA of the CDR3: TGTGCCAGCAGCTTGTACGGCGGGAGGGCCGTGACCGGGGAGCTGTTTTTT. The rearrangement uses TRBV5-4 and TRBJ2-2, with TRBD2 matching 9 bases. Germline-derived CDR1 and CDR2 are SGHNT and YYREEE (reference sequence). This CDR3 is 17 amino acids long. Unmatched junction bases numbered 9, after V lost 1 base and J lost 5 bases.

Many counts were recorded for this clone. The rearrangement joins TRBV30 to TRBJ1-2, with TRBD1 matching over 7 bases. The trim removed 0 bases at V and 5 bases at J, leaving 3 bases unmatched. Germline CDR1 GTSNPN, CDR2 SVGIG (reference sequence). This CDR3 region has 13 residues. The CDR3 protein is CAWSVGRGYGYTF. The CDR3 region has the DNA TGTGCCTGGAGTGTAGGCAGGGGGTATGGCTACACCTTC.

This clone was seen at least ten times. The chain couples TRBV12-3 or TRBV12-4 to TRBJ1-1, with D hard to call. V was pared by 2 bases and J by 1 base, with 5 bases between. This CDR3 contains 13 residues. The CDR3 spells CASSLFGNTEAFF. The DNA for the CDR3 is TGTGCCAGCAGTTTATTCGGGAACACTGAAGCTTTCTTT.

In this sample, this clone turned up many times. At one end, the junction sequence differs from germline, possibly due to a read error. The V and J genes are TRBV4-1 and TRBJ2-2; D uncertain. The CDR3 runs to 17 residues. The germline gives CDR1 MGHRA, CDR2 YSYEKL. CDR3 in amino acids: CASSQVNFIGNPGELFF. CDR3 DNA sequence: TGCGCCAGCAGCCAAGTTAACTTTATAGGGAACCCCGGGGAGCTGTTTTTT.

The chain uses TRBV9 and TRBJ1-2; D is perhaps TRBD1 (6 bases). Trimming left V 6 bases short and J 0 bases short, with 18 bases between. Germline V gene sequence: CDR1 SGDLS, CDR2 YYNGEE. The CDR3 has 16 residues. In nucleotides, the CDR3 is TGTGCCAGCAAACGGGAGGGGGGCCGGTCTAACTATGGCTACACCTTC. This codes for CASKREGGRSNYGYTF.

Notes on this clone: Possible read error: a much larger clone is one base away. The genes are TRBV9 and TRBJ2-5; no clear D gene. Trimming removed 1 base from V and 5 bases from J, with 3 bases in between. Germline V CDR1 and CDR2: SGDLS, YYNGEE. The CDR3 has 11 residues. The CDR3, as DNA: TGTGCCAGCAGCGTATGGGAGACCCAGTACTTC. Its protein is CASSVWETQYF.

This clone has a handful of counts. This rearrangement joins TRBV6-1 to TRBJ2-3; 10 bases align to TRBD1. The J segment lost 0 bases and the V segment lost 8 bases, leaving 2 bases of the junction unmatched. The germline V gene encodes CDR1 MNHNS and CDR2 SASEGT. The CDR3 totals 14 residues. CDR3 sequence reads: CASATGGSTDTQYF. The CDR3 DNA is TGTGCCAGCGCGACAGGGGGCAGCACAGATACGCAGTATTTT.

At least ten counts were recorded for this clone. The CDR3 reads CASSISTYTDTQYF. CDR3 sequence (DNA): TGTGCCAGCAGTATAAGCACTTACACAGATACGCAGTATTTT. The J gene is TRBJ2-3, the V gene TRBV12-3 or TRBV12-4; D not certain. The CDR3 covers 14 residues. The ends were cut back, 5 bases at V and 2 bases at J, with 11 bases in the middle.

On this clone itself: With a much larger clone just one base away, this may be a read error. The V and J genes are TRBV5-6 and TRBJ2-7; 12 bases fit TRBD2. This CDR3 spans 15 amino acids. CDR1 SGHDT and CDR2 YYEEEE come from the germline V gene. The CDR3 sequence is CASSLATSGRDEHYV. Written as DNA, the CDR3 is TGTGCCAGCAGCTTGGCGACTAGCGGGAGAGACGAGCATTACGTC.

This clone was detected ten times or more. V and J are TRBV20-1 and TRBJ2-3, with D possibly being TRBD2 (5 bases). The CDR3 loop spans 14 amino acids. V lost 3 bases, J lost 8 bases, and 18 bases lay in between. In germline, CDR1 is DFQATT, CDR2 SNEGSKA (reference sequence). The CDR3 sequence is CSASRGQRFGTQYF. In DNA, the CDR3 is TGCAGTGCTAGTAGAGGGCAGCGGTTCGGTACGCAGTATTTT.

This clone was observed many times. The chain has TRBV19 and TRBJ2-6, with 11 bases that match TRBD1. Germline CDR1 and CDR2: LNHDA and SQIVND (reference sequence). V was pared by 5 bases and J by 0 bases, with 0 bases of the junction left unmatched. The CDR3 is 16 amino acids. CDR3 bases: TGTGCCAGTAGTGGGACAGGGGGCTCTGGGGCCAACGTCCTGACTTTC. As protein: CASSGTGGSGANVLTF.

V gene TRBV19 combines with J gene TRBJ2-3; no clear D gene. The V gene's germline CDR1 is LNHDA and CDR2 SQIVND (reference sequence). This CDR3 spans 18 amino acids. V was cut by 7 bases and J by 2 bases, with 25 bases left in between. The CDR3 DNA follows: TGTGCCAGTATCAACCCCCGGGCGAAGGGCAACCCCACAGATACGCAGTATTTT. It specifies CASINPRAKGNPTDTQYF. The complete variable domain, with remaining parts taken from reference TRBV19 and TRBJ2-3, reads DGGITQSPKYLFRKEGQNVTLSCEQNLNHDAMYWYRQDPGQGLRLIYYSQIVNDFQKGDIAEGYSVSREKKESFPLTVTSAQKNPTAFYLCASINPRAKGNPTDTQYFGPGTRLTVL.

This clone showed up many times. J is TRBJ2-3 and V is TRBV10-3; 14 bases are a match to TRBD2. The length of the CDR3 is 18 residues. Germline CDR1 reads ENHRY; CDR2 reads SYGVKD. V dropped 6 bases and J dropped 4; count of bases not matched to a gene: 12. CDR3 sequence: CAISRLAGGPESSDTQYF. The CDR3 coding sequence is TGTGCCATCAGCCGACTAGCGGGGGGGCCGGAATCATCAGATACGCAGTATTTT.

In its sample, this clone was seen many times. This chain links TRBV5-6 with TRBJ1-1; perhaps TRBD1 as D (5 bases). Germline V lookup: CDR1 SGHDT, CDR2 YYEEEE. V was clipped by 1 base and J by 7 bases, with 8 bases between them. This CDR3 has 12 residues. Here the CDR3 DNA reads TGTGCCAGCAGCTTGCAGGGTAGTGAAGCTTTCTTT. It codes for CASSLQGSEAFF.

The CDR3 DNA reads TGTGCCAGCACTAAATGGAATAGCGGCGGGGAGCTGTTTTTT. Translation: CASTKWNSGGELFF. The rearrangement uses TRBV27 and TRBJ2-2; TRBD2 is a possible D gene (6 bases). This CDR3 contains 14 residues. The V end was cut by 7 bases, the J end by 7 bases, with 16 bases between. Germline V gene data show CDR1 as MNHEY and CDR2 as SMNVEV (reference sequence).

Many counts were recorded for this clone. The chain employs TRBV7-8 and TRBJ2-5, with 9 bases that match TRBD1. This CDR3 contains 15 residues. The V gene's germline CDR1 is SGHVS and CDR2 FQNEAQ. The V gene end was trimmed by 6 bases and the J gene end by 5 bases; junction bases not matched to a gene: 10. Here the CDR3 reads CASSVDRGSGETQYF. The CDR3 DNA sequence: TGTGCCAGCAGTGTGGACAGGGGCTCTGGGGAGACCCAGTACTTC.

Of note for this clone: A clone one base away is much larger, so this may be a read error. The chain recombines TRBV4-1 with TRBJ2-5; 14 nucleotides agree with TRBD2. Germline CDR1 reads MGHRA; CDR2 reads YSYEKL. The CDR3 is 17 residues long. The J segment lost 5 bases and the V segment lost 1 base, leaving 6 bases of the junction unmatched. The CDR3 nucleotides read TGCGCCAGCAGCCAAGGACTAGCGGGGGGGCCGTGGGAGACCCAGTACTTC. Residues: CASSQGLAGGPWETQYF.

This clone was found many times. V is TRBV12-3 or TRBV12-4 and J is TRBJ2-1; 12 bases align to TRBD2. J gave up 6 bases and V 6 bases, and 6 bases lay outside the gene matches. This CDR3 spans 15 amino acids. This CDR3 reads CASSRTSGESNEQFF. The CDR3 coding sequence is TGTGCCAGCAGCAGGACTAGCGGGGAAAGCAATGAGCAGTTCTTC.

As to this clone: The junction does not match germline at one end; this may be a read error. The chain has TRBV7-2 and TRBJ1-1; TRBD1 agrees at 7 bases. Per germline, CDR1 SGHTA and CDR2 FQGNSA. This CDR3 has 15 amino acids. CDR3 protein: CASSQSGKGGPEAFF. The CDR3 bases are TGTGCCAGCAGCCAATCCGGGAAAGGGGGCCCTGAGGCTTTCTTT.

The CDR3 region is CASTEDRSYGYTF. The CDR3 coding sequence is TGTGCCAGTACGGAGGACAGAAGCTATGGCTACACCTTC. This rearrangement joins TRBV19 to TRBJ1-2; possible D gene TRBD1, 6 bases. The germline V gene has CDR1 LNHDA and CDR2 SQIVND (reference sequence). The CDR3 has 13 residues. V lost 7 bases, J lost 4 bases, and 13 bases lay in between.